These 27 T cell receptor beta chains were sequenced from one sample in a study of blood T cell repertoires in COVID-19. Clones were read by immunoSEQ multiplex PCR, and TCRdb kept only the in-frame ones, dropping some. Of just over 350,000 clones in the sample, roughly 84% were seen once. Sequencing used PBMCs or T cells enriched from blood (not recorded which). These receptors all stem from a woman between 25 and 40 years old who had recovered from COVID-19.

This clone showed up just a few times. The J gene is TRBJ2-1, the V gene TRBV6-5; the match to TRBD2 covers 7 bases. Looked up from germline, CDR1 is MNHEY and CDR2 is SVGAGI. V trimming: 6 bases; J trimming: 6 bases; junction bases outside the gene matches: 11. The CDR3 extends over 15 amino acids. This CDR3 reads CASRPPTGGSNEQFF. CDR3 nucleotide sequence: TGTGCCAGCAGGCCACCAACGGGAGGTTCCAATGAGCAGTTCTTC.

The chain is built from TRBV5-1 and TRBJ2-1; D gene uncertain. Germline V gene lookup returns CDR1 SGHRS and CDR2 YFSETQ. This CDR3 region has 16 residues. V was clipped by 0 bases and J by 0 bases, with 10 bases between them. The CDR3 region has the DNA TGCGCCAGCAGCTTGGATCCCTCGAGCTCCTACAATGAGCAGTTCTTC. It specifies CASSLDPSSSYNEQFF.

V gene TRBV7-9 combines with J gene TRBJ1-1, with D maybe TRBD1 (5 bases). V lost 1 base, J lost 5 bases, and 14 bases lay in between. The CDR3 covers 15 residues. Germline assignment: CDR1 SEHNR and CDR2 FQNEAQ (reference sequence). Written as DNA, the CDR3 is TGTGCCAGCAGCTTAGTAGGTCAGGGAAAAACTGAAGCTTTCTTT. This translates into CASSLVGQGKTEAFF.

The chain recombines TRBV28 with TRBJ2-1, with TRBD2 matching 7 bases. V lost 5 bases, J lost 8 bases, and 18 bases stayed unmatched. The CDR3 totals 17 residues. Germline CDR1 reads MDHEN; CDR2 reads SYDVKM. In nucleotides, the CDR3 is TGTGCCAGCAGTGCCGGCGGGCTAGCGGAGCTAAGGGATGAGCAGTTCTTC. It yields the protein CASSAGGLAELRDEQFF. The variable domain in full, with the rest retrieved from reference TRBV28 and TRBJ2-1, is DVKVTQSSRYLVKRTGEKVFLECVQDMDHENMFWYRQDPGLGLRLIYFSYDVKMKEKGDIPEGYSVSREKKERFSLILESASTNQTSMYLCASSAGGLAELRDEQFFGPGTRLTVL.

This clone appeared once. The chain has TRBV5-1 and TRBJ2-5; 9 bases are a match to TRBD2. Losses at the gene ends were 4 bases for V and 2 bases for J; bases not matched to a gene: 6. The CDR3 runs 15 residues. From germline, CDR1 is SGHRS and CDR2 YFSETQ. This chain's CDR3 is CASSIGTSLQETQYF. The CDR3 nucleotides are TGCGCCAGCAGCATCGGGACTAGCCTTCAAGAGACCCAGTACTTC.

V usage is TRBV18 and J usage is TRBJ2-3; weak D call: TRBD1 (6 bases). Trimming removed 3 bases at V and 3 bases at J, with 16 bases between. CDR3 length: 16 residues. CDR1 KGHSH and CDR2 LQKENI come from the germline V gene. The CDR3: CASSPPGRRGTDTQYF. The CDR3 DNA is TGTGCCAGCTCACCCCCTGGGAGAAGGGGGACAGATACGCAGTATTTT. Variable domain in full (rest from reference TRBV18 and TRBJ2-3): NAGVMQNPRHLVRRRGQEARLRCSPMKGHSHVYWYRQLPEEGLKFMVYLQKENIIDESGMPKERFSAEFPKEGPSILRIQQVVRGDSAAYFCASSPPGRRGTDTQYFGPGTRLTVL.

The gene calls are TRBV18 and TRBJ1-3; D unclear. The CDR3 length is 15 residues. Trimming took 2 bases from V and 0 from J, leaving 8 bases between them. CDR1 is KGHSH and CDR2 is LQKENI in the germline V gene. The CDR3 DNA reads TGTGCCAGCTCACCAGGAGTAAACTCTGGAAACACCATATATTTT. This codes for CASSPGVNSGNTIYF. Filled out from reference TRBV18 and TRBJ1-3, the complete variable domain reads NAGVMQNPRHLVRRRGQEARLRCSPMKGHSHVYWYRQLPEEGLKFMVYLQKENIIDESGMPKERFSAEFPKEGPSILRIQQVVRGDSAAYFCASSPGVNSGNTIYFGEGSWLTVV.

The V call is TRBV7-8, the J call TRBJ1-1; 7 bases are shared with TRBD1. The CDR3 covers 15 residues. Germline CDR1 is SGHVS and CDR2 is FQNEAQ. V lost 4 bases and J lost 5; bases outside the gene matches: 10. CDR3 sequence (DNA): TGTGCCAGCAGCTCGCTTTCGACAGGGCGAACTGAAGCTTTCTTT. It encodes CASSSLSTGRTEAFF.

This sequence joins TRBV4-2 and TRBJ1-4, with TRBD1 as a possible D gene (6 bases). The CDR3 consists of 16 residues. The germline CDR1 and CDR2 sequences are LGHNA and YNFKEQ. V was pared by 1 base and J by 4 bases, with 13 bases between. The CDR3: CASSQGHQGLNEKLFF. CDR3 in DNA: TGTGCCAGCAGCCAAGGCCATCAGGGGCTTAATGAAAAACTGTTTTTT.

This clone showed up just once. The chain has TRBV7-8 and TRBJ2-3; 7 nucleotides line up with TRBD2. The J segment lost 6 bases and the V segment lost 3 bases, leaving 15 bases of the junction unmatched. The CDR3 has 17 residues. Germline CDR1 is SGHVS and CDR2 is FQNEAQ. The CDR3 bases are TGTGCCAGCAGCTTGGGCGGGGCTAGCGGAGAGGGGGATACGCAGTATTTT. Its protein product is CASSLGGASGEGDTQYF.

This clone was counted between two and nine times. V gene TRBV28 combines with J gene TRBJ1-1, with unresolved D. Trimming stripped 1 base from V and 7 bases from J, with 7 bases between. Germline V gene data show CDR1 as MDHEN and CDR2 as SYDVKM. This CDR3 spans 12 amino acids. Written as DNA, the CDR3 is TGTGCCAGCAGTTTATTTACGGGTGAAGCTTTCTTT. The encoded protein is CASSLFTGEAFF.

The chain links TRBV27 to TRBJ2-7; 10 bases map to TRBD2. Germline V lookup: CDR1 MNHEY, CDR2 SMNVEV (reference sequence). Trimming at V came to 6 bases and at J to 2 bases, leaving 7 bases not matched to a gene. The CDR3 runs 15 residues. The CDR3 protein is CASRNLAGDPYEQYF. The CDR3 region has the DNA TGTGCCAGCAGGAATCTAGCGGGAGATCCCTACGAGCAGTACTTC.

The rearrangement links TRBV7-3 to TRBJ1-1, with a possible D match to TRBD1 (5 bases). Germline CDR1 SGHTA, CDR2 FQGTGA. V shed 3 bases and J shed 3 bases, with 11 bases lying between them. The CDR3 has 14 residues. The CDR3 is CASSFDRGDTEAFF. The CDR3 bases are TGTGCCAGCAGCTTCGACAGAGGAGACACTGAAGCTTTCTTT.

V is TRBV13 and J is TRBJ1-1, with 7 bases identical to TRBD1. V lost 2 bases and J lost 1; bases outside the gene matches: 1. The CDR3 is made up of 14 amino acids. The germline V gene encodes CDR1 PRHDT and CDR2 FYEKMQ (reference sequence). CDR3 amino acids: CASSLQGGNTEAFF. In DNA, the CDR3 is TGTGCCAGCAGCTTACAGGGGGGGAACACTGAAGCTTTCTTT.

The chain uses TRBV28 and TRBJ2-4; unclear D gene. The CDR3 is 12 amino acids. Germline CDR1 reads MDHEN; CDR2 reads SYDVKM. Trimming shortened V by 5 bases and J by 16 bases, and 18 bases separated the two germline ends. The chain's CDR3 is CASSPWPGPNYF. DNA of the CDR3: TGTGCCAGCAGTCCCTGGCCGGGTCCGAATTACTTC.

The chain has TRBV5-1 and TRBJ2-2; a weak D match, TRBD1 (6 bases). Trimming pared 5 bases from V and 0 bases from J, leaving 11 bases between. The CDR3 has 15 amino acids. The germline V gene has CDR1 SGHRS and CDR2 YFSETQ. The CDR3 region has the DNA TGCGCCAGCAGGTCCGGGACAACGAACACCGGGGAGCTGTTTTTT. Translation gives CASRSGTTNTGELFF.

In DNA form, the CDR3 reads TGTGCCAGCAGTGAGGGGCGGGGCTATGGCTACACCTTC. This sequence encodes CASSEGRGYGYTF. The rearrangement links TRBV25-1 to TRBJ1-2; D may be TRBD1 (5 bases). Germline V CDR1 and CDR2: MGHDK, SYGVNS. The CDR3 contains 13 residues. V was clipped by 3 bases and J by 4 bases, with 9 bases between them.

This chain links TRBV13 with TRBJ2-7; D unclear. Germline-derived CDR1 and CDR2 are PRHDT and FYEKMQ (reference sequence). V was clipped by 2 bases and J by 2 bases, with 7 bases between them. The CDR3 totals 13 residues. CDR3 residues: CASSLSSAYEQYF. The CDR3 bases are TGTGCCAGCAGCTTAAGCTCGGCCTACGAGCAGTACTTC.

The chain recombines TRBV10-3 with TRBJ2-1; D unresolved. The germline V gene encodes CDR1 ENHRY and CDR2 SYGVKD. The CDR3 runs to 13 residues. V lost 6 bases to trimming and J lost 7 bases, with 13 bases between them. The CDR3 here is CAIRAVELNEQFF. The DNA of the CDR3 is TGTGCCATCAGGGCCGTGGAGTTGAATGAGCAGTTCTTC.

The chain employs TRBV14 and TRBJ2-7, with D possibly being TRBD2 (5 bases). CDR3 size: 14 residues. Trimming pared 1 base from V and 4 bases from J, leaving 11 bases between. Germline V gives CDR1 SGHDN, CDR2 FVKESK. The CDR3 region has the DNA TGTGCCAGCAGCCAAGGGTGGTCGGGATACGAGCAGTACTTC. Its protein product is CASSQGWSGYEQYF.

The gene calls are TRBV3-1 (or the pseudogene TRBV3-2) and TRBJ1-1; the match to TRBD1 covers 7 bases. The CDR3 sequence is 17 residues long. Looked up from germline, CDR1 is LGHDT and CDR2 is YNNKEL (reference sequence). V lost 1 base and J lost 0; bases outside the gene matches: 8. Here the CDR3 DNA reads TGTGCCAGCAGCCAAGGTTGGACAGGTCGGATGAACACTGAAGCTTTCTTT. This encodes CASSQGWTGRMNTEAFF.

The chain uses TRBV5-4 and TRBJ2-3; 8 bases agree with TRBD2. The ends lost 4 bases at V and 2 bases at J; junction bases unmatched: 12. The length of the CDR3 is 17 residues. Germline CDR1 reads SGHNT; CDR2 reads YYREEE (reference sequence). The CDR3 here is CASSPAGTSPSTDTQYF. The CDR3, as DNA: TGTGCCAGCAGCCCAGCCGGGACTAGTCCTTCCACAGATACGCAGTATTTT.

The chain links TRBV15 to TRBJ1-5; the D gene is possibly TRBD1 (6 bases). This CDR3 region has 15 residues. Trimming stripped 0 bases from V and 4 bases from J, with 10 bases between. Looked up from germline, CDR1 is LNHNV and CDR2 is YYDKDF (reference sequence). This CDR3 reads CATSREGGGNQPQHF. CDR3 nucleotides: TGTGCCACCAGCAGAGAGGGAGGGGGTAATCAGCCCCAGCATTTT.

The rearrangement links TRBV6-5 to TRBJ1-5; 8 bases are a match to TRBD1. CDR3 length equals 14 residues. The V and J ends lost 6 bases and 4 bases, in that order; junction bases with no gene match: 5. Germline V CDR1 and CDR2: MNHEY, SVGAGI. CDR3 DNA sequence: TGTGCCAGCAGGGGACAGGAAGGTAATCAGCCCCAGCATTTT. Its protein product is CASRGQEGNQPQHF.

J is TRBJ1-3 and V is TRBV30, with 7 bases fitting TRBD1. Germline assignment: CDR1 GTSNPN and CDR2 SVGIG (reference sequence). This CDR3 has 15 residues. Losses at the gene ends were 4 bases for V and 2 bases for J; bases not matched to a gene: 8. CDR3 DNA: TGTGCCTGGAATACAGGGGTAAGCCCTGGAAACACCATATATTTT. Translating gives CAWNTGVSPGNTIYF.

The V call is TRBV5-1, the J call TRBJ2-3, with a weak D call TRBD2 (6 bases). In germline, CDR1 is SGHRS, CDR2 YFSETQ. This CDR3 has 14 residues. V was shortened by 3 bases and J by 0 bases, with 8 bases between the two germline ends. CDR3 region: CASSSGTSTDTQYF. In nucleotides, the CDR3 is TGCGCCAGCAGCTCCGGGACTAGCACAGATACGCAGTATTTT. The whole variable domain, remainder taken from reference TRBV5-1 and TRBJ2-3, is KAGVTQTPRYLIKTRGQQVTLSCSPISGHRSVSWYQQTPGQGLQFLFEYFSETQRNKGNFPGRFSGRQFSNSRSEMNVSTLELGDSALYLCASSSGTSTDTQYFGPGTRLTVL.

This rearrangement joins TRBV6-5 to TRBJ1-5; D possibly corresponds to TRBD1 (5 bases). This CDR3 contains 15 residues. Germline lookup yields CDR1 MNHEY and CDR2 SVGAGI. V lost 6 bases to trimming and J lost 0 bases, with 12 bases between them. The chain's CDR3 is CASRSRQSSNQPQHF. CDR3 nucleotides: TGTGCCAGCAGGTCCCGACAGAGTAGCAATCAGCCCCAGCATTTT.